This T cell receptor beta chain was recorded in a study of T cell repertoires in cytomegalovirus infection. Across the whole study: CMV infection and matching HLA type were both indicated by public TCR beta signatures.

Looked up from germline, CDR1 is DFQATT and CDR2 is SNEGSKA (reference sequence). This CDR3 comprises 13 residues. Trimming left V 3 bases short and J 1 base short, with 9 bases between. This clonotype was counted a few times. Each CDR3 protein gets one entry after TCRdb re-called the reads with MiXCR. The table lists about 260,000 distinct CDR3 sequences, roughly 15% of them singletons. The clonotype originates from a human donor in good health (CMV status not recorded). Some clones in this sample may be carry-over from other donors' samples. Source material: PBMCs. The V gene is TRBV20-1, the J gene TRBJ1-1; unclear D gene. CDR3 nucleotide sequence: TGCAGTGCTAGTAGTCCGGGGAACACTGAAGCTTTCTTT. Translation: CSASSPGNTEAFF.